This entry lists 6 T cell receptor beta chains sequenced from one sample in a study of blood T cell repertoires in COVID-19. Only in-frame clones appear in the TCRdb table, and some are missing; sequencing was by immunoSEQ multiplex PCR. Of 250,000 to 350,000 clones listed, about 86% were seen once; the top ten hold about 15%. Material for sequencing was peripheral blood. These receptors were collected from a person between 65 and 79 years old with COVID-19, enrolled during active disease.

This chain joins TRBV4-1 and TRBJ2-3; TRBD2 matches 13 bases. V was pared by 4 bases and J by 3 bases, with 4 bases of the junction left unmatched. CDR1 and CDR2 from the germline V gene are MGHRA and YSYEKL. The length of the CDR3 is 16 residues. The CDR3 spells CASSPGTSGITDTQYF. DNA of the CDR3: TGCGCCAGCAGCCCAGGGACTAGCGGGATAACAGATACGCAGTATTTT.

V usage is TRBV11-2 and J usage is TRBJ2-1; 13 bases map to TRBD2. CDR1 and CDR2 from the germline V gene are SGHAT and FQNNGV. The CDR3 runs to 15 residues. J lost 12 bases, V lost 5 bases, and 10 bases had no gene match. As DNA, the CDR3 is TGTGCCAGCAGCCCAACTAGCGGGAGGGCCCCGTGGCAGTTCTTC. Its protein product is CASSPTSGRAPWQFF.

CDR3 region: CASSLAGRVREAFF. CDR3 in DNA: TGTGCCAGCAGCTTAGCAGGCAGGGTCAGGGAAGCTTTCTTT. The V gene is TRBV11-2, the J gene TRBJ1-1, with D perhaps matching TRBD1 (5 bases). Germline V gene sequence: CDR1 SGHAT, CDR2 FQNNGV. V gave up 1 base and J gave up 8 bases, with 14 bases separating them. CDR3 size: 14 residues.

The rearrangement joins TRBV6-5 to TRBJ1-4; TRBD1 is a possible D gene (5 bases). CDR1 MNHEY and CDR2 SVGAGI come from the germline V gene. Deletions cut 6 bases from V and 6 bases from J, with 11 bases between. The length of the CDR3 is 13 residues. The CDR3 loop is CASRMGGDEKLFF. CDR3 in DNA: TGTGCCAGCAGAATGGGGGGGGATGAAAAACTGTTTTTT.

V usage is TRBV12-5 and J usage is TRBJ1-1, with a tentative D call TRBD1 (5 bases). The length of the CDR3 is 13 residues. V was clipped by 0 bases and J by 8 bases, with 10 bases between them. In germline, CDR1 is LGHNT, CDR2 FRNRAP. As DNA, the CDR3 is TGTGCTAGTGGTTTGGTAACTGGGGGGGAAGCTTTCTTT. It specifies CASGLVTGGEAFF.

With regard to this clone: Germline and junction disagree at one end, which may indicate a read error. This chain connects TRBV3-1 (or the pseudogene TRBV3-2) to TRBJ2-2, with D hard to call. This CDR3 contains 15 residues. CDR1 is LGHDT and CDR2 is YNNKEL in the germline V gene (reference sequence). DNA for the CDR3: TGTGCCAGCAGTCAAGACAACTTTCCCTCCGTTGGGCTGTTTTTT. It translates to CASSQDNFPSVGLFF.